This T cell receptor beta chain was captured in a study of Graves' ophthalmopathy and Graves' hyperthyroidism. This CDR3 has 12 amino acids. Trimming took 6 bases from V and 7 from J, leaving 12 bases between them. Per the germline V gene, CDR1 is LNHNV and CDR2 is YYDKDF (reference sequence). Amplifying from RNA transcripts, the study obtained TCR beta CDR3 regions. First-round RT-PCR employed HTBI primers, with a second-round multiplex PCR after it. One entry per CDR3 protein results from TCRdb running MiXCR on the multiplex PCR reads. Of 350,000 to 450,000 distinct CDR3 sequences listed, 15% to 20% were seen once; the top ten hold about 1.6%.

Sequenced input: peripheral blood. The rearrangement links TRBV15 to TRBJ1-2; D unresolved. The receptor was isolated from a woman in her late teens or twenties with Graves' ophthalmopathy. CDR3 amino acids: CATSKQEAGYTF. The CDR3 coding sequence is TGTGCCACCAGTAAGCAGGAGGCTGGCTACACCTTC.